These 17 T cell receptor beta chains share one sample of origin, sequenced in a study of beta chain features in type 1 diabetes (dated by TCRdb to 2017 to 2018). Library construction relied on the immunoSEQ multiplex PCR assay. All of the isolated RNA was reverse transcribed with the High Capacity cDNA Reverse Transcription Kit, so expressed TCRB transcripts were sequenced. TCRdb limited this immuneACCESS table to in-frame rearrangements with V and J called. A share of clones is missing; checked studies link under half to unresolved V genes, and the rest is unexplained. A total of some 150,000 clones appear in this sample, about 7% of them only once. The top ten clonotypes cover roughly 1.5% of the sample. Material for sequencing was central memory CD4+ T cells from blood. The receptors derive from a woman in her twenties or thirties in good health.

The V gene is TRBV4-1, the J gene TRBJ1-3; TRBD1 matches at 7 bases. With 1 base clipped from V and 3 bases from J, the junction kept 12 bases outside the gene matches. CDR1 and CDR2 (germline): MGHRA, YSYEKL. This CDR3 has 18 residues. For the CDR3, the DNA is TGCGCCAGCAGCCAAGGAATCTCGACAGGGTTTTTTGGAAACACCATATATTTT. This encodes CASSQGISTGFFGNTIYF.

This clone was seen a handful of times. The chain has TRBV7-2 and TRBJ2-1, with TRBD2 matching 10 bases. With 4 bases clipped from V and 2 bases from J, the junction kept 2 bases outside the gene matches. Germline assignment: CDR1 SGHTA and CDR2 FQGNSA. The CDR3 totals 15 residues. The DNA of the CDR3 is TGTGCCAGCAGCTCTAGCGGGAGCCCCTACAATGAGCAGTTCTTC. It codes for CASSSSGSPYNEQFF.

In this sample, this clone turned up a few times. The chain joins TRBV2 to TRBJ2-4; unclear D gene. V lost 3 bases and J lost 0, with 12 bases in between. Germline values: CDR1 SNHLY, CDR2 FYNNEI. This CDR3 has 16 residues. CDR3 protein: CASSDVLSGAKNIQYF. Here the CDR3 DNA reads TGTGCCAGCAGTGACGTTTTATCGGGAGCCAAAAACATTCAGTACTTC.

V usage is TRBV5-1 and J usage is TRBJ1-3; D gene ambiguous. V shed 1 base and J shed 4 bases, with 9 bases lying between them. The germline V gene has CDR1 SGHRS and CDR2 YFSETQ. This CDR3 has 14 amino acids. The CDR3 coding sequence is TGCGCCAGCAGCTTGCCCGGGATCGGAAACACCATATATTTT. It translates to CASSLPGIGNTIYF.

The genes are TRBV19 and TRBJ1-5; maybe TRBD1 (5 bases). V was pared by 4 bases and J by 1 base, with 20 bases between. Germline lookup yields CDR1 LNHDA and CDR2 SQIVND (reference sequence). The CDR3 consists of 18 residues. The CDR3, as DNA: TGTGCCAGTAGTACCTCAAAAACGACAGACCCGAGCAATCAGCCCCAGCATTTT. Translating it yields CASSTSKTTDPSNQPQHF. The complete variable domain, with remaining parts taken from reference TRBV19 and TRBJ1-5, reads DGGITQSPKYLFRKEGQNVTLSCEQNLNHDAMYWYRQDPGQGLRLIYYSQIVNDFQKGDIAEGYSVSREKKESFPLTVTSAQKNPTAFYLCASSTSKTTDPSNQPQHFGDGTRLSIL.

Only a few counts were recorded for this clone. The chain joins TRBV11-1 to TRBJ2-7; 7 bases map to TRBD2. Germline trimming cut 10 bases from V and 7 bases from J; bases unmatched to any gene: 10. The germline gives CDR1 SGHAT, CDR2 FQDESV (reference sequence). This CDR3 comprises 12 residues. In DNA, the CDR3 is TGTGCCATTGGGGGAGCGGGAAAGGAGCAGTACTTC. This gives the protein CAIGGAGKEQYF.

This chain uses TRBV7-3 with TRBJ2-2; D is possibly TRBD2 (5 bases). The V end was cut by 1 base, the J end by 3 bases, with 9 bases between. This CDR3 contains 15 residues. Germline values: CDR1 SGHTA, CDR2 FQGTGA. As DNA, the CDR3 is TGTGCCAGCAGCTTAAGTGGGAGTGACACCGGGGAGCTGTTTTTT. Translated, it gives CASSLSGSDTGELFF.

This clone was found a few times. The chain recombines TRBV7-2 with TRBJ1-5; no reliable D call. Trimming cost V 4 bases and J 5 bases, with 9 bases left between them. The CDR3 loop spans 13 amino acids. Per the germline V gene, CDR1 is SGHTA and CDR2 is FQGNSA. The DNA for the CDR3 is TGTGCCAGCAGCTACTCCGGGGATCAGCCCCAGCATTTT. Its translation is CASSYSGDQPQHF.

This clone was seen only a few times. This rearrangement joins TRBV7-9 to TRBJ2-3; weak D call: TRBD1 (7 bases). The CDR3 is made up of 17 amino acids. Germline-derived CDR1 and CDR2 are SEHNR and FQNEAQ (reference sequence). V was shortened by 0 bases and J by 2 bases, with 15 bases between the two germline ends. The CDR3 loop is CASSLAMQGGITDTQYF. The CDR3, as DNA: TGTGCCAGCAGCTTAGCTATGCAGGGGGGTATCACAGATACGCAGTATTTT.

This clone has just a few counts. CDR3 sequence reads: CASSLVLPGVNEQYF. The CDR3 bases are TGTGCCAGCAGCTTAGTTTTACCGGGGGTCAACGAGCAGTACTTC. The V and J genes are TRBV7-9 and TRBJ2-7; TRBD2 is a possible D gene (6 bases). The germline gives CDR1 SEHNR, CDR2 FQNEAQ (reference sequence). V lost 1 base to trimming and J lost 5 bases, with 15 bases between them. The CDR3 runs to 15 residues. Full variable domain (outside the CDR3, taken from reference TRBV7-9 and TRBJ2-7): DTGVSQNPRHKITKRGQNVTFRCDPISEHNRLYWYRQTLGQGPEFLTYFQNEAQLEKSRLLSDRFSAERPKGSFSTLEIQRTEQGDSAMYLCASSLVLPGVNEQYFGPGTRLTVT.

This clone has more than one count but fewer than ten. The J gene is TRBJ2-7, the V gene TRBV5-1; 14 nucleotides match TRBD2. V trimming: 4 bases; J trimming: 4 bases; junction bases outside the gene matches: 4. Germline CDR1 is SGHRS and CDR2 is YFSETQ. This CDR3 spans 15 amino acids. The CDR3 region has the DNA TGCGCCAGCAGCAAAGGGACTAGCGGGGGTTACGAGCAGTACTTC. This encodes CASSKGTSGGYEQYF. The variable domain in full, with the rest retrieved from reference TRBV5-1 and TRBJ2-7, is KAGVTQTPRYLIKTRGQQVTLSCSPISGHRSVSWYQQTPGQGLQFLFEYFSETQRNKGNFPGRFSGRQFSNSRSEMNVSTLELGDSALYLCASSKGTSGGYEQYFGPGTRLTVT.

The chain is built from TRBV4-1 and TRBJ2-5; TRBD2 might be the D (5 bases). The V gene's germline CDR1 is MGHRA and CDR2 YSYEKL. V shed 0 bases and J shed 1 base, with 21 bases lying between them. CDR3 size: 19 residues. For the CDR3, the DNA is TGCGCCAGCAGCCAAGAATTTGGACTGCCGAGTCGCGGCCAAGAGACCCAGTACTTC. Protein: CASSQEFGLPSRGQETQYF.

This clone occurred a few times. The J gene is TRBJ2-1, the V gene TRBV5-1; D gene unclear. V gave up 0 bases and J gave up 7 bases, with 5 bases separating them. Germline-derived CDR1 and CDR2 are SGHRS and YFSETQ. This CDR3 has 12 residues. The CDR3 DNA reads as TGCGCCAGCAGCTTGGACCGGAATGAGCAGTTCTTC. Protein sequence: CASSLDRNEQFF.

The chain links TRBV29-1 to TRBJ2-3, with D possibly matching TRBD2 (5 bases). In germline, CDR1 is SQVTM, CDR2 ANQGSEA. V was cut by 6 bases and J by 0 bases, with 10 bases left in between. The CDR3 consists of 13 residues. The CDR3 region is CSVEKRSTDTQYF. The CDR3 DNA follows: TGCAGCGTGGAGAAGCGGAGCACAGATACGCAGTATTTT.

This clone was picked up a small number of times. V usage is TRBV6-1 and J usage is TRBJ2-4; TRBD2 is a possible D gene (6 bases). The germline V gene has CDR1 MNHNS and CDR2 SASEGT. The CDR3 covers 17 residues. V was trimmed by 1 base and J by 2 bases, leaving 15 bases between them. CDR3 nucleotide sequence: TGTGCCAGCAGTGAAGAACTGGGGGGAGTCCCCAAAAACATTCAGTACTTC. It encodes CASSEELGGVPKNIQYF.

V is TRBV28 and J is TRBJ2-4; 14 bases map to TRBD2. The CDR3 is made up of 18 amino acids. Germline V gives CDR1 MDHEN, CDR2 SYDVKM. The J segment lost 0 bases and the V segment lost 5 bases, leaving 6 bases of the junction unmatched. The chain's CDR3 is CASSTGLAGGIAKNIQYF. The CDR3 nucleotides are TGTGCCAGCAGTACTGGACTAGCGGGAGGAATAGCCAAAAACATTCAGTACTTC.

This sequence joins TRBV6-5 and TRBJ1-1; unclear D gene. V lost 4 bases and J lost 1, with 7 bases in between. CDR3 length: 13 amino acids. Germline CDR1 MNHEY, CDR2 SVGAGI. The DNA for the CDR3 is TGTGCCAGCAGTTCACTAAAGAACACTGAAGCTTTCTTT. Amino acids: CASSSLKNTEAFF.